The 7 T cell receptor beta chains below were found in one sample sequenced in a study of CD8+ T cells in alopecia areata. Treatment given: oral pan-JAK inhibitor, 5-10 mg twice daily. TCR sequencing used cDNA made by reverse transcription of extracted RNA. Only in-frame clones appear in the TCRdb table, and some are missing; sequencing was by immunoSEQ multiplex PCR. This table has approximately 210,000 clones, over 40% appearing once. The specimen comprised CD4+ T cells sorted from blood, sampled at roughly week 36, from a patient treated with tofacitinib. These receptors were collected from a human donor with alopecia areata.

This chain uses TRBV30 with TRBJ1-1; D remains unclear. The V and J ends lost 4 bases and 5 bases respectively, with 14 bases between them. The CDR3 length is 13 residues. Germline CDR1 reads GTSNPN; CDR2 reads SVGIG (reference sequence). In nucleotides, the CDR3 is TGTGCCTGGACCGGACGGGGTAGAACTGAAGCTTTCTTT. Protein product: CAWTGRGRTEAFF.

The rearrangement links TRBV7-9 to TRBJ2-3; either TRBD1 or TRBD2 may fit D (5 bases each). With 5 bases removed from V and 7 bases from J, the gap between germline ends came to 22 bases. Germline V gene data show CDR1 as SEHNR and CDR2 as FQNEAQ (reference sequence). This CDR3 has 16 amino acids. For the CDR3, the DNA is TGTGCCAGCAGCGACCGGGGACCCCCGCAGATGTATACGCAGTATTTT. Translating it yields CASSDRGPPQMYTQYF.

This chain links TRBV30 with TRBJ1-1; D unclear. The ends were cut back, 1 base at V and 13 bases at J, with 13 bases in the middle. The germline V gene encodes CDR1 GTSNPN and CDR2 SVGIG (reference sequence). The CDR3 extends over 11 amino acids. In DNA form, the CDR3 reads TGTGCCTGGAGTGATTCAAGAATACATTTCTTT. Its translation is CAWSDSRIHFF. Variable domain in full (rest from reference TRBV30 and TRBJ1-1): SQTIHQWPATLVQPVGSPLSLECTVEGTSNPNLYWYRQAAGRGLQLLFYSVGIGQISSEVPQNLSASRPQDRQFILSSKKLLLSDSGFYLCAWSDSRIHFFGQGTRLTVV.

The chain joins TRBV4-1 to TRBJ2-5, with a tentative D call TRBD2 (6 bases). The V gene's germline CDR1 is MGHRA and CDR2 YSYEKL. With 4 bases removed from V and 1 base from J, the gap between germline ends came to 22 bases. CDR3 length: 18 residues. The CDR3: CASSPRESGLGGQETQYF. In DNA, the CDR3 is TGCGCCAGCAGCCCCCGGGAGTCGGGTCTGGGGGGCCAAGAGACCCAGTACTTC.

This clone has only one observation. The chain carries TRBV11-3 and TRBJ2-1, with 10 bases identical to TRBD2. Germline assignment: CDR1 SGHNT and CDR2 YENEEA. This CDR3 comprises 16 residues. The junction had 9 bases not matched to a gene; V was cut back by 3 bases and J by 7 bases. CDR3 in DNA: TGTGCCAGCAGCTTCCGGGCTAGCGGGAGTCTGAATGAGCAGTTCTTC. This translates into CASSFRASGSLNEQFF.

This clone appeared a few times. The V call is TRBV30, the J call TRBJ1-3; D is undetermined. CDR3 size: 13 residues. V gave up 0 bases and J gave up 3 bases, with 6 bases separating them. The germline gives CDR1 GTSNPN, CDR2 SVGIG (reference sequence). Here the CDR3 DNA reads TGTGCCTGGAGTGTATCCCTTGGAAACACCATATATTTT. This translates into CAWSVSLGNTIYF.

This clone has just a few counts. One end of the junction is discordant with germline, which a read error may explain. V and J are TRBV7-7 and TRBJ2-7; 12 nucleotides match TRBD1. This CDR3 contains 14 residues. The germline gives CDR1 SSHAT, CDR2 FNYEAQ (reference sequence). The CDR3 region is CASSFGTGGAEQYF. The CDR3 DNA sequence: TGTGCTAGCAGCTTCGGGACAGGGGGCGCCGAGCAGTACTTC.